Shown below are 28 T cell receptor beta chains from a single sample sequenced in a study of shared clonotypes between healthy human individuals. Here immunoSEQ multiplex PCR was the method, and the copy in TCRdb shows in-frame clones only, minus some. This table holds 2 million to 2.5 million clones, approximately 95% found once. The sample comprised naive CD4+ T cells sorted from blood. As to subset: CD45RA+ positively selected. The receptors were sampled from a young man in good health.

For this clone: The same CDR3 is also encoded by other DNA sequences in this sample. The chain couples TRBV5-1 to TRBJ2-2; D remains unclear. There are 14 residues in the CDR3. The V gene's germline CDR1 is SGHRS and CDR2 YFSETQ. Trimming cost V 4 bases and J 0 bases, with 7 bases left between them. CDR3 nucleotide sequence: TGCGCCAGCAGCCTTACGGCGAACACCGGGGAGCTGTTTTTT. Translated: CASSLTANTGELFF.

This clone was observed a single time. J is TRBJ2-5 and V is TRBV12-5; TRBD1 matches at 7 bases. The V gene end was trimmed by 3 bases and the J gene end by 1 base; junction bases not matched to a gene: 8. Per germline, CDR1 LGHNT and CDR2 FRNRAP. The CDR3 runs to 16 residues. The CDR3, as DNA: TGTGCTAGTGGTTTAGCCCGGACAGGAGCCCAAGAGACCCAGTACTTC. Translating gives CASGLARTGAQETQYF.

The chain links TRBV30 to TRBJ2-5; 12 positions agree with TRBD2. Germline lookup yields CDR1 GTSNPN and CDR2 SVGIG (reference sequence). The CDR3 runs to 19 residues. V lost 0 bases and J lost 2; bases outside the gene matches: 13. The CDR3 reads CAWSVSRTSGIRRQETQYF. For the CDR3, the DNA is TGTGCCTGGAGTGTTTCCAGGACTAGCGGGATAAGGCGACAAGAGACCCAGTACTTC.

The CDR3 nucleotides read TGTGCCAGCAGGAAGCCCTGGCGGGGTAGCACAGATACGCAGTATTTT. Translation gives CASRKPWRGSTDTQYF. J is TRBJ2-3 and V is TRBV11-2; D might be TRBD2 (6 bases). The CDR3 has 16 amino acids. Trimming cost V 6 bases and J 0 bases, with 16 bases left between them. CDR1 and CDR2 from the germline V gene are SGHAT and FQNNGV.

The V gene is TRBV28, the J gene TRBJ1-1, with D possibly being TRBD1 (5 bases). The CDR3 totals 13 residues. Germline V CDR1 and CDR2: MDHEN, SYDVKM. V was cut by 3 bases and J by 6 bases, with 11 bases left in between. CDR3: CASSFRVRAEAFF. DNA for the CDR3: TGTGCCAGCAGTTTCAGGGTCAGAGCTGAAGCTTTCTTT.

J is TRBJ2-7 and V is TRBV5-1; the D gene is possibly TRBD1 (7 bases). Germline CDR1 reads SGHRS; CDR2 reads YFSETQ. V was shortened by 4 bases and J by 4 bases, with 12 bases between the two germline ends. The CDR3 loop spans 13 amino acids. CDR3 residues: CASSIQGTYEQYF. CDR3 nucleotide sequence: TGCGCCAGCAGCATACAGGGGACTTACGAGCAGTACTTC.

The chain uses TRBV19 and TRBJ2-5; D is perhaps TRBD2 (7 bases). CDR3 length: 18 amino acids. The germline V gene encodes CDR1 LNHDA and CDR2 SQIVND (reference sequence). V was pared by 3 bases and J by 5 bases, with 25 bases between. The CDR3 DNA reads TGTGCCAGTAGTATCCGTGGGGGGGCTGGATTCTTCGAGGAGACCCAGTACTTC. It translates to CASSIRGGAGFFEETQYF.

The V gene is TRBV27, the J gene TRBJ1-2; D possibly corresponds to TRBD1 (6 bases). The CDR3 extends over 13 amino acids. Germline CDR1 MNHEY, CDR2 SMNVEV (reference sequence). Trimming took off 4 bases at V and 8 bases at J, with 14 bases between the two ends. The chain's CDR3 is CASSSNRDAGYTF. CDR3 coding DNA: TGTGCCAGCAGTTCGAACAGGGATGCGGGCTACACCTTC.

V and J are TRBV4-1 and TRBJ2-7; 9 nucleotides align to TRBD1. The germline CDR1 and CDR2 sequences are MGHRA and YSYEKL. The junction had 4 bases not matched to a gene; V was cut back by 4 bases and J by 3 bases. The CDR3 loop spans 14 amino acids. The CDR3 spells CASSLDRGVYEQYF. CDR3 DNA: TGCGCCAGCAGCCTGGACAGGGGCGTCTACGAGCAGTACTTC.

This chain connects TRBV4-1 to TRBJ1-1; D is possibly TRBD1 (6 bases). The germline V and J ends were trimmed by 0 bases and 1 base, with 12 bases remaining between them. Germline values: CDR1 MGHRA, CDR2 YSYEKL. CDR3 length equals 16 residues. CDR3 residues: CASSQDTGTRNTEAFF. CDR3 in DNA: TGCGCCAGCAGCCAAGATACGGGGACACGGAACACTGAAGCTTTCTTT.

This clone appeared a few times. The chain recombines TRBV19 with TRBJ2-2; either TRBD1 or TRBD2 may supply D (6 bases each). The CDR3 runs to 15 residues. Germline V lookup: CDR1 LNHDA, CDR2 SQIVND (reference sequence). With 5 bases removed from V and 4 bases from J, the gap between germline ends came to 14 bases. The chain's CDR3 is CASSDPGDITGELFF. Here the CDR3 DNA reads TGTGCCAGTAGTGACCCGGGGGACATCACCGGGGAGCTGTTTTTT.

The chain recombines TRBV6-6 with TRBJ2-5, with a tentative D call TRBD1 (6 bases). CDR1 MNHNY and CDR2 SVGAGI come from the germline V gene (reference sequence). With 3 bases removed from V and 4 bases from J, the gap between germline ends came to 15 bases. This CDR3 has 15 amino acids. CDR3 amino acids: CASSYSTGKGETQYF. The CDR3 bases are TGTGCCAGCAGTTATTCGACAGGTAAAGGAGAGACCCAGTACTTC.

In DNA, the CDR3 is TGCGCCAGCAGCTTGGACAAGGGGGCGACCACTGAAGCTTTCTTT. Protein: CASSLDKGATTEAFF. This rearrangement joins TRBV5-1 to TRBJ1-1, with 7 bases lining up with TRBD1. From germline, CDR1 is SGHRS and CDR2 YFSETQ. V was pared by 0 bases and J by 4 bases, with 6 bases of the junction left unmatched. The CDR3 loop spans 15 amino acids.

Of note for this clone: In the same sample, other DNA sequences code for this CDR3. V usage is TRBV11-2 and J usage is TRBJ2-7, with D hard to call. Germline CDR1 and CDR2: SGHAT and FQNNGV. The CDR3 runs to 14 residues. The V and J ends lost 0 bases and 0 bases respectively, with 6 bases between them. The CDR3, as DNA: TGTGCCAGCAGCTTAGAGGCCGGCTCCTACGAGCAGTACTTC. Translation gives CASSLEAGSYEQYF.

The chain links TRBV30 to TRBJ2-1; the match to TRBD2 covers 11 bases. CDR3 size: 13 residues. V lost 4 bases, J lost 10 bases, and 6 bases stayed unmatched. Germline V gene sequence: CDR1 GTSNPN, CDR2 SVGIG (reference sequence). CDR3 DNA sequence: TGTGCCTGGAATCTAGCGGGAGGAGAGGAGCAGTTCTTC. As protein: CAWNLAGGEEQFF.

Of note for this clone: Its ends do not fully match the called genes, so a read error is possible. The J gene is TRBJ2-5, the V gene TRBV7-7, with TRBD1 matching over 7 bases. The CDR3 totals 14 residues. Germline assignment: CDR1 SSHAT and CDR2 FNYEAQ (reference sequence). CDR3 residues: CASSMNRGGETQYF. The DNA of the CDR3 is TGTGCTAGCAGCATGAACAGGGGTGGGGAGACCCAGTACTTC.

Written as DNA, the CDR3 is TGTGCCAGCAGAGAGGAGGAGGGGTTCAATGAGCAGTTCTTC. Its protein is CASREEEGFNEQFF. The rearrangement uses TRBV6-4 and TRBJ2-1; possible D gene TRBD2, 6 bases. This CDR3 is 14 amino acids long. V lost 6 bases, J lost 6 bases, and 15 bases lay in between. Germline V gives CDR1 MRHNA, CDR2 SNTAGT.

This chain links TRBV10-3 with TRBJ1-1; TRBD1 is a possible D gene (5 bases). Trimming stripped 6 bases from V and 0 bases from J, with 14 bases between. The CDR3 sequence is 15 residues long. Germline CDR1 is ENHRY and CDR2 is SYGVKD. CDR3 nucleotides: TGTGCCATCAGACAGGACTCCGGTATGAACACTGAAGCTTTCTTT. This encodes CAIRQDSGMNTEAFF.

The chain recombines TRBV2 with TRBJ1-1, with 7 bases lining up with TRBD1. The CDR3 spans 12 residues. The germline V gene has CDR1 SNHLY and CDR2 FYNNEI. V lost 6 bases to trimming and J lost 12 bases; unmatched junction nucleotides: 10. For the CDR3, the DNA is TGTGCCAGCAGCCTAAAGACAGGGTGGACTTTCTTT. It specifies CASSLKTGWTFF.

The rearrangement links TRBV7-9 to TRBJ2-5, with 10 nucleotides matching TRBD2. CDR1 SEHNR and CDR2 FQNEAQ come from the germline V gene (reference sequence). The CDR3 contains 15 residues. The V gene end was trimmed by 5 bases and the J gene end by 2 bases; junction bases not matched to a gene: 5. The CDR3 DNA follows: TGTGCCAGCAGCAATGGACTAGCGGAACAAGAGACCCAGTACTTC. Amino acid sequence: CASSNGLAEQETQYF.

This rearrangement joins TRBV15 to TRBJ2-7; TRBD1 might be the D (5 bases). The CDR3 runs 14 residues. Germline V lookup: CDR1 LNHNV, CDR2 YYDKDF (reference sequence). V gave up 0 bases and J gave up 7 bases, with 13 bases separating them. The CDR3 spells CATSRDPGSGEQYF. The CDR3 DNA sequence: TGTGCCACCAGCAGAGATCCAGGGTCGGGTGAGCAGTACTTC.

The V and J genes are TRBV10-3 and TRBJ2-2; 12 bases are a match to TRBD2. The CDR3 has 15 amino acids. Germline V CDR1 and CDR2: ENHRY, SYGVKD. V shed 3 bases and J 7 bases; nucleotides not matched to a gene: 3. CDR3 sequence: CAISELAGGDGELFF. As DNA, the CDR3 is TGTGCCATCAGTGAACTAGCGGGAGGTGACGGGGAGCTGTTTTTT.

The chain combines TRBV7-9 with TRBJ2-5; D could derive from TRBD1 or TRBD2 (6 bases each). The ends were cut back, 3 bases at V and 1 base at J, with 9 bases in the middle. The CDR3 contains 14 residues. CDR1 and CDR2 from the germline V gene are SEHNR and FQNEAQ (reference sequence). CDR3 DNA sequence: TGTGCCAGCAGCTTGGGGGGCGCCCAAGAGACCCAGTACTTC. It encodes CASSLGGAQETQYF.

This clone was counted once. V gene TRBV5-1 combines with J gene TRBJ2-1; TRBD1 aligns across 8 bases. The germline V gene encodes CDR1 SGHRS and CDR2 YFSETQ. V shed 4 bases, J shed 5 bases, and the junction held 11 bases outside the gene matches. The CDR3 is 16 residues long. The DNA of the CDR3 is TGCGCCAGCAGCGAGCCGACAGGGGCCCTTAACAATGAGCAGTTCTTC. It yields the protein CASSEPTGALNNEQFF.

This chain joins TRBV10-3 and TRBJ2-5; no clear D. Germline V CDR1 and CDR2: ENHRY, SYGVKD. V dropped 2 bases and J dropped 7 bases, with 14 bases sitting between them. The CDR3 is 14 residues long. CDR3 nucleotide sequence: TGTGCCATCAGTGAGAGGCAGTCAACGAGGACCCAGTACTTC. Its translation is CAISERQSTRTQYF.

This clone was observed once. The genes are TRBV27 and TRBJ2-7; TRBD2 agrees at 7 bases. Germline assignment: CDR1 MNHEY and CDR2 SMNVEV (reference sequence). Trimming cost V 4 bases and J 4 bases; bases outside gene matches: 7. The CDR3 sequence is 14 residues long. CDR3 in DNA: TGTGCCAGCAGTTGGGAGGGATCGGGTTACGAGCAGTACTTC. It encodes CASSWEGSGYEQYF.

This sequence joins TRBV7-2 and TRBJ2-1; D is undetermined. CDR1 and CDR2 from the germline V gene are SGHTA and FQGNSA. Trimming cost V 6 bases and J 7 bases, with 7 bases left between them. The CDR3 consists of 11 residues. This CDR3 is CASSLENEQFF. The CDR3 nucleotides read TGTGCCAGCAGTCTTGAGAATGAGCAGTTCTTC.

On this clone itself: Other nucleotide sequences from this sample produce the same CDR3. The chain recombines TRBV6-6 with TRBJ2-3, with D unclear. V was pared by 5 bases and J by 3 bases, with 3 bases between. This CDR3 has 11 residues. CDR1 MNHNY and CDR2 SVGAGI come from the germline V gene (reference sequence). This chain's CDR3 is CASSRTDTQYF. The DNA of the CDR3 is TGTGCCAGCAGTAGAACAGATACGCAGTATTTT.